Listed here are 25 T cell receptor beta chains from one sample, sequenced in a study of blood T cell repertoires in COVID-19 (dated by TCRdb to about 2020). The library relied on the immunoSEQ multiplex PCR assay. TCRdb's version of the immuneACCESS table is confined to in-frame rearrangements and falls short of the full clone set. An unresolved V gene accounts for under half of the shortfall where checked; the remainder is of unknown origin. The sample profile shows about 300,000 clones; around 86% of them were found once. Approximately 2.4% of the sample rests with the top ten. The sequencing sample was made of PBMCs or T cells enriched from blood (not recorded which). The receptors derive from a woman aged 18-29 years who had recovered from COVID-19.

The V and J genes are TRBV11-3 and TRBJ2-1, with a possible D match to TRBD2 (6 bases). Germline V gene lookup returns CDR1 SGHNT and CDR2 YENEEA. V was cut by 1 base and J by 9 bases, with 7 bases left in between. The CDR3 has 12 amino acids. The CDR3 nucleotides read TGTGCCAGCAGCTTAGTCGGGGGTGAGCAGTTCTTC. This gives the protein CASSLVGGEQFF.

The J gene is TRBJ1-2, the V gene TRBV6-5; 7 bases agree with TRBD1. The CDR3 has 14 residues. The V gene end was trimmed by 5 bases and the J gene end by 4 bases; junction bases not matched to a gene: 7. Germline V gene sequence: CDR1 MNHEY, CDR2 SVGAGI. The DNA for the CDR3 is TGTGCCAGCAGTAGGGGCGACAGGGCCTATGGCTACACCTTC. It translates to CASSRGDRAYGYTF.

The chain is built from TRBV9 and TRBJ2-7, with D maybe TRBD1 (6 bases). V was cut by 3 bases and J by 3 bases, with 19 bases left in between. Germline V gene lookup returns CDR1 SGDLS and CDR2 YYNGEE. CDR3 length: 16 residues. In DNA form, the CDR3 reads TGTGCCAGCAGCGCATCAGGGAAGGGGGAAGTCTACGAGCAGTACTTC. Translating gives CASSASGKGEVYEQYF.

The chain uses TRBV27 and TRBJ2-7; TRBD2 is a possible D gene (5 bases). The CDR3 covers 13 residues. The ends were cut back, 5 bases at V and 2 bases at J, with 10 bases in the middle. The germline V gene encodes CDR1 MNHEY and CDR2 SMNVEV (reference sequence). The CDR3 sequence is CASSPGSTYEQYF. CDR3 in DNA: TGTGCCAGCAGTCCGGGGAGTACCTACGAGCAGTACTTC.

The rearrangement joins TRBV4-1 to TRBJ2-7; D gene ambiguous. Germline V gene lookup returns CDR1 MGHRA and CDR2 YSYEKL. The ends were cut back, 1 base at V and 5 bases at J, with 24 bases in the middle. The CDR3 covers 18 residues. The CDR3 sequence is CASSQGPVSIGAKNEQYF. The CDR3 nucleotides read TGCGCCAGCAGCCAAGGTCCCGTTTCGATTGGTGCGAAGAACGAGCAGTACTTC.

This chain links TRBV13 with TRBJ2-5; no definite D call. The CDR3 sequence is 14 residues long. The germline V gene has CDR1 PRHDT and CDR2 FYEKMQ (reference sequence). Trimming cost V 1 base and J 2 bases, with 8 bases left between them. DNA of the CDR3: TGTGCCAGCAGCTTAGCGGGTCGACAAGAGACCCAGTACTTC. The encoded protein is CASSLAGRQETQYF.

V usage is TRBV2 and J usage is TRBJ1-2; D unclear. The CDR3 sequence is 13 residues long. Germline V gene lookup returns CDR1 SNHLY and CDR2 FYNNEI. V gave up 4 bases and J gave up 7 bases, with 13 bases separating them. Here the CDR3 reads CASSVTQIGGYTF. The CDR3 nucleotides are TGTGCCAGCAGTGTTACACAGATTGGTGGCTACACCTTC.

J is TRBJ1-5 and V is TRBV27, with D unclear. The germline V and J ends were trimmed by 5 bases and 4 bases, with 6 bases remaining between them. Looked up from germline, CDR1 is MNHEY and CDR2 is SMNVEV (reference sequence). The CDR3 contains 12 residues. The CDR3 region is CASSPLNQPQHF. DNA of the CDR3: TGTGCCAGCAGTCCACTAAATCAGCCCCAGCATTTT.

The chain recombines TRBV29-1 with TRBJ2-1; D is unclear. The V end was cut by 4 bases, the J end by 10 bases, with 14 bases between. The CDR3 loop spans 12 amino acids. The germline V gene has CDR1 SQVTM and CDR2 ANQGSEA. CDR3 coding DNA: TGCAGCGTTGGCCCCCCTCTTCGGGAGCAGTTCTTC. It yields the protein CSVGPPLREQFF.

The CDR3 here is CASSLEWELPYEQYF. DNA for the CDR3: TGTGCCAGCAGCTTGGAGTGGGAGTTGCCCTACGAGCAGTACTTC. J is TRBJ2-7 and V is TRBV5-5; a weak D match, TRBD2 (5 bases). Germline V gene data show CDR1 as SGHKS and CDR2 as YYEKEE (reference sequence). V dropped 0 bases and J dropped 2 bases, with 12 bases sitting between them. The CDR3 has 15 residues.

This chain uses TRBV6-5 with TRBJ2-3; the match to TRBD2 covers 7 bases. CDR1 MNHEY and CDR2 SVGAGI come from the germline V gene. The CDR3 covers 14 residues. Trimming cost V 6 bases and J 5 bases; bases outside gene matches: 8. CDR3: CASRNPGLEDTQYF. Written as DNA, the CDR3 is TGTGCCAGCAGGAATCCCGGACTAGAAGATACGCAGTATTTT.

This chain connects TRBV24-1 to TRBJ2-3; 11 bases map to TRBD2. CDR3 length: 17 residues. Germline CDR1 reads KGHDR; CDR2 reads SFDVKD. Losses at the gene ends were 3 bases for V and 4 bases for J; bases not matched to a gene: 8. The CDR3 DNA sequence: TGTGCCACCAGTGATCAAACTAGCGGGAGATATTCAGATACGCAGTATTTT. As protein: CATSDQTSGRYSDTQYF.

This sequence joins TRBV12-3 or TRBV12-4 and TRBJ2-7; TRBD1 is a possible D gene (6 bases). V lost 8 bases and J 4 bases, leaving 9 bases between the germline ends. This CDR3 spans 11 amino acids. CDR3 residues: CASGRGYEQYF. As DNA, the CDR3 is TGTGCCAGCGGCAGGGGATACGAGCAGTACTTC.

The CDR3 region is CASSTPAGTGFGTGELFF. CDR3 DNA sequence: TGCGCCAGCAGCACCCCGGCCGGGACAGGATTTGGAACCGGGGAGCTGTTTTTT. This sequence joins TRBV5-1 and TRBJ2-2; TRBD1 matches 8 bases. There are 18 residues in the CDR3. Germline V gene lookup returns CDR1 SGHRS and CDR2 YFSETQ. The V segment lost 4 bases and the J segment 5 bases; nucleotides outside the gene matches: 16.

J is TRBJ1-1 and V is TRBV28; D gene ambiguous. The germline V and J ends were trimmed by 10 bases and 4 bases, with 13 bases remaining between them. CDR3 length equals 12 residues. CDR1 and CDR2 from the germline V gene are MDHEN and SYDVKM. CDR3 DNA: TGTGCCACTGCCGATCGGGTCACTGAAGCTTTCTTT. Translating gives CATADRVTEAFF.

The rearrangement links TRBV27 to TRBJ2-3; 11 nucleotides align to TRBD2. Germline CDR1 is MNHEY and CDR2 is SMNVEV (reference sequence). The CDR3 extends over 15 amino acids. The J segment lost 9 bases and the V segment lost 3 bases, leaving 8 bases of the junction unmatched. This CDR3 is CASSFVAGGPGTQYF. Here the CDR3 DNA reads TGTGCCAGCAGTTTTGTAGCGGGAGGGCCCGGCACGCAGTATTTT.

This rearrangement joins TRBV19 to TRBJ2-2; 11 positions match TRBD2. Trimming cost V 6 bases and J 3 bases; bases outside gene matches: 3. The CDR3 has 15 residues. In germline, CDR1 is LNHDA, CDR2 SQIVND (reference sequence). DNA for the CDR3: TGTGCCAGTAGGATACTAGCGGGGGACACCGGGGAGCTGTTTTTT. It codes for CASRILAGDTGELFF. Full variable domain (outside the CDR3, taken from reference TRBV19 and TRBJ2-2): DGGITQSPKYLFRKEGQNVTLSCEQNLNHDAMYWYRQDPGQGLRLIYYSQIVNDFQKGDIAEGYSVSREKKESFPLTVTSAQKNPTAFYLCASRILAGDTGELFFGEGSRLTVL.

The V and J genes are TRBV10-3 and TRBJ2-5; 8 nucleotides align to TRBD1. The trim removed 0 bases at V and 7 bases at J, leaving 4 bases unmatched. CDR1 is ENHRY, CDR2 SYGVKD, per germline. The CDR3 runs to 14 residues. The CDR3 loop is CAISESRQGLTQYF. Written as DNA, the CDR3 is TGTGCCATCAGTGAGTCGAGACAGGGGTTGACCCAGTACTTC.

The chain has TRBV29-1 and TRBJ2-1, with TRBD1 as a possible D gene (6 bases). CDR3 length equals 15 residues. Trimming cost V 4 bases and J 6 bases, with 19 bases left between them. CDR1 is SQVTM and CDR2 is ANQGSEA in the germline V gene. The CDR3 DNA follows: TGCAGCGTTGGCGGTGGGGCGCTAGGGGGCAATGAGCAGTTCTTC. Translation gives CSVGGGALGGNEQFF.

This chain links TRBV12-3 or TRBV12-4 with TRBJ2-1; 7 bases agree with TRBD1. The CDR3 is 12 residues long. J lost 15 bases, V lost 6 bases, and 11 bases had no gene match. The DNA for the CDR3 is TGTGCCAGCAGCGAGATCCGGGACAGCAGGTTCTTC. Its protein product is CASSEIRDSRFF.

The chain recombines TRBV6-5 with TRBJ1-1; tentatively, D is TRBD1 (5 bases). The CDR3 is 15 amino acids. Trimming removed 0 bases at V and 3 bases at J, with 11 bases between. Germline values: CDR1 MNHEY, CDR2 SVGAGI. CDR3 amino acids: CASSYSAGVDTEAFF. For the CDR3, the DNA is TGTGCCAGCAGTTACTCCGCGGGGGTGGACACTGAAGCTTTCTTT.

The genes are TRBV11-2 and TRBJ1-2; D not resolved. The germline V and J ends were trimmed by 4 bases and 2 bases, with 14 bases remaining between them. The CDR3 contains 15 residues. Per the germline V gene, CDR1 is SGHAT and CDR2 is FQNNGV. The CDR3 is CASSSLVRANYGYTF. DNA for the CDR3: TGTGCCAGCAGCTCGCTGGTGCGGGCGAACTATGGCTACACCTTC.

This clone was seen only once. The chain recombines TRBV4-3 with TRBJ1-2, with a possible D match to TRBD1 (5 bases). Germline values: CDR1 LGHNA, CDR2 YSLEER. The V end was cut by 1 base, the J end by 6 bases, with 21 bases between. CDR3 length: 17 amino acids. The CDR3 protein is CASSQAASGGDPDGYTF. DNA for the CDR3: TGCGCCAGCAGCCAAGCAGCCTCCGGAGGGGATCCCGATGGCTACACCTTC.

V is TRBV28 and J is TRBJ1-3; D not resolved. The germline V gene encodes CDR1 MDHEN and CDR2 SYDVKM. The CDR3 loop spans 14 amino acids. V lost 6 bases to trimming and J lost 0 bases, with 9 bases between them. CDR3 coding DNA: TGTGCCAGCAGGCAGGATCCCTCTGGAAACACCATATATTTT. Protein product: CASRQDPSGNTIYF.

This chain links TRBV28 with TRBJ2-5, with 9 bases lining up with TRBD1. CDR1 and CDR2 from the germline V gene are MDHEN and SYDVKM. There are 17 residues in the CDR3. V shed 5 bases, J shed 3 bases, and the junction held 13 bases outside the gene matches. The CDR3 loop reads CASSPLQGAVREETQYF. The CDR3 region has the DNA TGTGCCAGCAGTCCCCTACAGGGGGCCGTTCGGGAAGAGACCCAGTACTTC.